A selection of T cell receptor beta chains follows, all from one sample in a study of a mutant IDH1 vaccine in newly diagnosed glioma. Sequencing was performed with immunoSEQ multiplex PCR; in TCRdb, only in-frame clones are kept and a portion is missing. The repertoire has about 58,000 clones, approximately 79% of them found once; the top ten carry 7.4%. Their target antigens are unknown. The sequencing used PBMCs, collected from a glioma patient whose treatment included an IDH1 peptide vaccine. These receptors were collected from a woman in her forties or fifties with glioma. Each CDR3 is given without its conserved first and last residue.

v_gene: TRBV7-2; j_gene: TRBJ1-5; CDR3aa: ASSLGGGNQPQH
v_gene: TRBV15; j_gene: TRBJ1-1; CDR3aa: ATSRETGTGEAF
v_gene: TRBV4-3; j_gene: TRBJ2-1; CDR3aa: ASSQGSFTNEQF
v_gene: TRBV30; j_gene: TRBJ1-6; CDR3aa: AWKQGLYSPLH
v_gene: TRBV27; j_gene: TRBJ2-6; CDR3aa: ASRPGTGSSGANVLT
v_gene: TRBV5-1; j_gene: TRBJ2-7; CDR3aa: ASSSTSGGAYEQY
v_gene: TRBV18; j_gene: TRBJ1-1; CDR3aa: ASSADRLGRTEAF
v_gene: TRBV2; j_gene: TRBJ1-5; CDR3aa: ASSGEGQGRQPQH
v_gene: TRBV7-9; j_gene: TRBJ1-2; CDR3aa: ASSLAESGYT
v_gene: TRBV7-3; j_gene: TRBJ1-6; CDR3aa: ASSRDRTNSPLH
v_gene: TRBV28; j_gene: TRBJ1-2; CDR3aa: ASSLSGGGLGYT
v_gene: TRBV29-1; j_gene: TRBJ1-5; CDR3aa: SVATGIGNQPQH
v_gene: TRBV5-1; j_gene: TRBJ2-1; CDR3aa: ASSLDRGGNEQF
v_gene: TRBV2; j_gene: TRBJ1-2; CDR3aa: ASSEDRESYGYT
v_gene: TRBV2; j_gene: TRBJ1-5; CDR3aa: ASSIGDGPNQPQH
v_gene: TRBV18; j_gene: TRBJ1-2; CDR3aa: ASSPLGQSGYT
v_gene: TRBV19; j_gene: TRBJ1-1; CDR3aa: ASSISRNTEAF